This T cell receptor beta chain emerged from a study of T cell responses to AZD1222 COVID-19 vaccine. Study details: Second-dose timings of about 4 or about 12 weeks were pooled.

This CDR3 comprises 15 residues. CDR1 is LGHNA, CDR2 YSLEER, per germline. Between the trimmed V and J ends, which lost 1 base and 5 bases, there was a span of 11 bases. Produced via immunoSEQ multiplex PCR; TCRdb's table is partial and in-frame only. The repertoire holds just over 60,000 clones, about 74% seen once, with over 12% in the top ten. This clonotype originated in an adult in good health. Sequenced here: peripheral blood, sampled on day 0 of AZD1222 vaccination. The chain uses TRBV4-3 and TRBJ1-4; TRBD1 is a possible D gene (5 bases). DNA of the CDR3: TGCGCCAGCAGCCAAGGAGACAGCTCAAATGAAAAACTGTTTTTT. Translating it yields CASSQGDSSNEKLFF.